A single sample gave rise to the 10 T cell receptor beta chains below, sequenced in a study of identical twins. TCRdb reprocessed the 5' RACE reads with MiXCR, giving one entry per CDR3 protein. The sample shows about 520,000 distinct CDR3 sequences, less than 25% of them seen only once. These records were also assigned to another study, of T cells expressing NK-cell markers.

Sequencing was carried out using CD4+ T cells sorted from blood. Every receptor here comes from a young woman in good health.

V and J are TRBV14 and TRBJ2-1; no clear D. Trimming left V 2 bases short and J 7 bases short, with 12 bases between. CDR1 SGHDN and CDR2 FVKESK come from the germline V gene. This CDR3 has 14 residues. CDR3 region: CASSQLNGLNEQFF. The CDR3 DNA follows: TGTGCCAGCAGCCAACTAAACGGGCTAAATGAGCAGTTCTTC. The complete variable domain, with remaining parts taken from reference TRBV14 and TRBJ2-1, reads EAGVTQFPSHSVIEKGQTVTLRCDPISGHDNLYWYRRVMGKEIKFLLHFVKESKQDESGMPNNRFLAERTGGTYSTLKVQPAELEDSGVYFCASSQLNGLNEQFFGPGTRLTVL.

The chain links TRBV20-1 to TRBJ1-1, with D uncertain. The CDR3 extends over 12 amino acids. Deletions cut 6 bases from V and 6 bases from J, with 14 bases between. CDR1 is DFQATT and CDR2 is SNEGSKA in the germline V gene (reference sequence). The CDR3 spells CSAEGYDAEAFF. The CDR3 nucleotides are TGCAGTGCCGAAGGGTACGACGCTGAAGCTTTCTTT.

The sample holds a few counts of this clonotype. The rearrangement links TRBV12-3 or TRBV12-4 to TRBJ2-1; 7 nucleotides line up with TRBD1. Germline trimming cut 4 bases from V and 2 bases from J; bases unmatched to any gene: 8. The CDR3 is 16 residues long. The DNA of the CDR3 is TGTGCCAGCAGTTGGGGCAGGGGGTGGGCCTACAATGAGCAGTTCTTC. Translated, it gives CASSWGRGWAYNEQFF.

The chain couples TRBV5-1 to TRBJ2-1; 11 bases align to TRBD1. Germline-derived CDR1 and CDR2 are SGHRS and YFSETQ. CDR3 length: 14 amino acids. The V and J ends lost 8 bases and 5 bases, in that order; junction bases with no gene match: 6. This chain's CDR3 is CARIRGQGDNEQFF. In DNA, the CDR3 is TGCGCCAGAATAAGGGGACAGGGGGACAATGAGCAGTTCTTC.

There are a few counts of this clonotype. The rearrangement joins TRBV5-1 to TRBJ1-1; 7 bases match TRBD1. V was pared by 1 base and J by 3 bases, with 3 bases of the junction left unmatched. The CDR3 sequence is 14 residues long. Germline CDR1 is SGHRS and CDR2 is YFSETQ. This CDR3 reads CASSLIQGHTEAFF. CDR3 bases: TGCGCCAGCAGCTTGATACAGGGGCACACTGAAGCTTTCTTT.

The chain joins TRBV6-2 or TRBV6-3 to TRBJ2-7, with 7 positions matching TRBD2. This CDR3 has 13 amino acids. The junction had 8 bases not matched to a gene; V was cut back by 7 bases and J by 5 bases. The germline gives CDR1 MNHEY, CDR2 SVGEGT. The CDR3 nucleotides are TGTGCCAGCACCCGCGGGGGTTCGGACGAGCAGTACTTC. Protein: CASTRGGSDEQYF.

With respect to this clonotype: At one end, the junction sequence differs from germline, possibly due to a read error. The J gene is TRBJ2-2, the V gene TRBV3-1; a weak D match, TRBD2 (5 bases). Germline V gene sequence: CDR1 LGHDT, CDR2 YNNKEL (reference sequence). The CDR3 consists of 16 residues. CDR3 amino acids: CASSQEGAGTTWELFF. CDR3 nucleotide sequence: TGTGCCAGCAGCCAAGAGGGCGCGGGCACCACCTGGGAGCTGTTTTTT.

This clonotype occurred a few times. The chain recombines TRBV7-2 with TRBJ2-1, with D perhaps TRBD1 (6 bases). Germline lookup yields CDR1 SGHTA and CDR2 FQGNSA. The CDR3 has 12 amino acids. V was trimmed by 8 bases and J by 8 bases, leaving 13 bases between them. The CDR3 DNA reads as TGTGCCAGCCGCGAGGGGGTCCATGAGCAGTTCTTC. As protein: CASREGVHEQFF.

This clonotype was counted a few times. The chain recombines TRBV11-1 with TRBJ2-7, with TRBD2 matching over 8 bases. The germline CDR1 and CDR2 sequences are SGHAT and FQDESV (reference sequence). With 4 bases clipped from V and 2 bases from J, the junction kept 4 bases outside the gene matches. The CDR3 runs 14 residues. The DNA of the CDR3 is TGTGCCAGCAGCTGGAGAGCGGGGGCCTACGAGCAGTACTTC. This gives the protein CASSWRAGAYEQYF.

The chain carries TRBV20-1 and TRBJ2-6; the D gene is possibly TRBD2 (6 bases). The CDR3 has 14 amino acids. The ends were cut back, 3 bases at V and 4 bases at J, with 10 bases in the middle. CDR1 DFQATT and CDR2 SNEGSKA come from the germline V gene (reference sequence). The chain's CDR3 is CSAREGYGANVLTF. DNA for the CDR3: TGCAGTGCTAGGGAGGGGTACGGGGCCAACGTCCTGACTTTC.